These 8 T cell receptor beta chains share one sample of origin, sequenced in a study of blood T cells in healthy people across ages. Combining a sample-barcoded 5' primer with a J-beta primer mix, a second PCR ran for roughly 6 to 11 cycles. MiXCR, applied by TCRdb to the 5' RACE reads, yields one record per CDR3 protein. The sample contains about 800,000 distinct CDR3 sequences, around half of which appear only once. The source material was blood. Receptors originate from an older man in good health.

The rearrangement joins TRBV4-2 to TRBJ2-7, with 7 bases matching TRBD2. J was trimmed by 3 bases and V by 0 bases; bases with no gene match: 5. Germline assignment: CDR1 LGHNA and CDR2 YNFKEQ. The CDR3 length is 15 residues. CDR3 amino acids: CASSQETLAVYEQYF. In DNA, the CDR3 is TGTGCCAGCAGCCAAGAGACCCTAGCGGTCTACGAGCAGTACTTC.

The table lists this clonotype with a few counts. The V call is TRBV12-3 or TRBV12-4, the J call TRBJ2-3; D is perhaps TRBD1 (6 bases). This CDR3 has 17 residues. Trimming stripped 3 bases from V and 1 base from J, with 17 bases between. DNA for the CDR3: TGTGCCAGCAGTTTGGGGATGGGGGCGGTGGGCACAGATACGCAGTATTTT. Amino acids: CASSLGMGAVGTDTQYF.

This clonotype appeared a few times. This chain's CDR3 is CASSESGGYNEQFF. Here the CDR3 DNA reads TGCGCCAGCTCCGAGTCCGGGGGATACAATGAGCAGTTCTTC. V is TRBV5-1 and J is TRBJ2-1; possible D gene TRBD2, 6 bases. Trimming removed 7 bases at V and 4 bases at J, with 15 bases between. The CDR3 length is 14 residues. Looked up from germline, CDR1 is SGHRS and CDR2 is YFSETQ.

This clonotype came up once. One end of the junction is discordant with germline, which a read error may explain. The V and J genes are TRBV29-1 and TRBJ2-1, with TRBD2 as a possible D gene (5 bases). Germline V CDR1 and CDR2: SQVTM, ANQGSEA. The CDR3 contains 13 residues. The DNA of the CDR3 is TGCAGCGCTCTCCCTGAGGGCTACAATAAGCAGTTCTTC. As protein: CSALPEGYNKQFF.

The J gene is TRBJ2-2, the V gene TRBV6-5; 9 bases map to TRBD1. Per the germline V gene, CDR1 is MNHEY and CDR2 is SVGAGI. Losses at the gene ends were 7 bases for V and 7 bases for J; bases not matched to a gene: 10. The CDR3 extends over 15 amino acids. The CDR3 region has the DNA TGTGCCAGCAACCCGGGACAGGGTAACGGCGGGGAGCTGTTTTTT. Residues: CASNPGQGNGGELFF.

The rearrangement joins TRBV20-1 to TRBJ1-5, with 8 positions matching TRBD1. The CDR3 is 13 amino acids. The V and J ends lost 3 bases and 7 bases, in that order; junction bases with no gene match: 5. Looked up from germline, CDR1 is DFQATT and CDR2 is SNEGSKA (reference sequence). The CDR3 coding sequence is TGCAGTGCTAGTTACAGGGGGTTACAGCCCCAGCATTTT. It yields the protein CSASYRGLQPQHF.

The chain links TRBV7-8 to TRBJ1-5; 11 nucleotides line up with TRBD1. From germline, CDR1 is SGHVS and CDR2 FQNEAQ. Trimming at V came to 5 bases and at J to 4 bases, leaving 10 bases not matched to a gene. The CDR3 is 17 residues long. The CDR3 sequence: CASSVSGDRGMNQPQHF. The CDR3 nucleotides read TGTGCCAGCAGCGTAAGCGGGGACAGGGGGATGAATCAGCCCCAGCATTTT.

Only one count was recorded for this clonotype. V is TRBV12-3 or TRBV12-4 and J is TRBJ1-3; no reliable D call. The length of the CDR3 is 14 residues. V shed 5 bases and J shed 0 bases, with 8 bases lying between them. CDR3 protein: CASSVRHSGNTIYF. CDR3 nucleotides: TGTGCCAGCAGTGTCAGACACTCTGGAAACACCATATATTTT.